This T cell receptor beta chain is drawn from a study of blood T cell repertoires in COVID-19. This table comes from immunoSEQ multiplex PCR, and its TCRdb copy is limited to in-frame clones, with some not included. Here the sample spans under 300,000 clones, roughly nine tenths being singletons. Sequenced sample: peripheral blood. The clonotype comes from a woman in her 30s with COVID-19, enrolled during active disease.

The chain's CDR3 is CASSLATGGRTQYF. The CDR3 nucleotides read TGCGCCAGCAGCTTGGCGACAGGGGGTAGGACCCAGTACTTC. The gene calls are TRBV5-1 and TRBJ2-5; 9 nucleotides agree with TRBD1. The CDR3 is 14 amino acids. Germline CDR1 SGHRS, CDR2 YFSETQ. After removal of 0 bases from V and 7 bases from J, the junction contained 4 bases not matched to a gene. Full variable domain (outside the CDR3, taken from reference TRBV5-1 and TRBJ2-5): KAGVTQTPRYLIKTRGQQVTLSCSPISGHRSVSWYQQTPGQGLQFLFEYFSETQRNKGNFPGRFSGRQFSNSRSEMNVSTLELGDSALYLCASSLATGGRTQYFGPGTRLLVL.